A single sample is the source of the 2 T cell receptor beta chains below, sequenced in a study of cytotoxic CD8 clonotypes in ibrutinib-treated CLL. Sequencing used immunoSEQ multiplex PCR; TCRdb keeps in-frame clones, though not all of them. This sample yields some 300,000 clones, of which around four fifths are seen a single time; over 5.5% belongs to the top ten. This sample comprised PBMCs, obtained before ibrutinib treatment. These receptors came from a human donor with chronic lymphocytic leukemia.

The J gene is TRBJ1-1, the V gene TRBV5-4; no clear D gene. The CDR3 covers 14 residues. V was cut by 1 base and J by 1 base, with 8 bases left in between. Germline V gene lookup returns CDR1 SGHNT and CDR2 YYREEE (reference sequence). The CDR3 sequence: CASSLLAGNTEAFF. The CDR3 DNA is TGTGCCAGCAGCTTGTTGGCGGGGAACACTGAAGCTTTCTTT.

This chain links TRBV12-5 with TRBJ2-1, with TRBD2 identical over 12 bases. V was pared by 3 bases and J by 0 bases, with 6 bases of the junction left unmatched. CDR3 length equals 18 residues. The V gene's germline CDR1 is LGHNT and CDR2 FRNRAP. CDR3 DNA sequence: TGTGCTAGTGGTTTCCGCCTGACTAGCGGGAGCTCCTACAATGAGCAGTTCTTC. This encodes CASGFRLTSGSSYNEQFF.